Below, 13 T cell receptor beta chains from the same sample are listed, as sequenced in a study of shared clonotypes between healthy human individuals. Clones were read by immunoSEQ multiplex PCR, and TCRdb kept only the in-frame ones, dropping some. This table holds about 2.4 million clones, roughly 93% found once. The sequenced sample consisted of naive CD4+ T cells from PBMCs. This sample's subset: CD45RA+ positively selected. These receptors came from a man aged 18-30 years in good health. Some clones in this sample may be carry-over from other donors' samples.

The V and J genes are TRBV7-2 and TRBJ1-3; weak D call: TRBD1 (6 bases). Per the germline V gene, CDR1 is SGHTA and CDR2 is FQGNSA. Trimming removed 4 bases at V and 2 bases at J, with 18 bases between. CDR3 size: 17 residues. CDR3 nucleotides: TGTGCCAGCAGCTACACCGAGGTCGCAGGGGCTGGAAACACCATATATTTT. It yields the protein CASSYTEVAGAGNTIYF.

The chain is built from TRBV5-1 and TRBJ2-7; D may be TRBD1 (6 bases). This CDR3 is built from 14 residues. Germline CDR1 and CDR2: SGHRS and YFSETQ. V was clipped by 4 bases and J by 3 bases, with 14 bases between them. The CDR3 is CASSPDSGGYEQYF. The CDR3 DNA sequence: TGCGCCAGCAGCCCGGACAGTGGTGGCTACGAGCAGTACTTC.

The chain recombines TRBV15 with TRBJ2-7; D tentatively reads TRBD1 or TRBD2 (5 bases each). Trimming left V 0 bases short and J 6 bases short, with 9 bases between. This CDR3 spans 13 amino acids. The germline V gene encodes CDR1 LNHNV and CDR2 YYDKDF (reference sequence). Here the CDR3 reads CATSRDMGVEQYF. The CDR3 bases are TGTGCCACCAGCAGAGATATGGGGGTCGAGCAGTACTTC.

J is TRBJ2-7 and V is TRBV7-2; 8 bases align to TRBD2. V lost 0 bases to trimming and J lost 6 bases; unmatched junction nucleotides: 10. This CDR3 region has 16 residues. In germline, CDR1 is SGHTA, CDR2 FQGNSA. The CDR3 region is CASSLATWTSKPEQYF. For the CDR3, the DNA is TGTGCCAGCAGCTTAGCGACTTGGACTAGCAAGCCCGAGCAGTACTTC.

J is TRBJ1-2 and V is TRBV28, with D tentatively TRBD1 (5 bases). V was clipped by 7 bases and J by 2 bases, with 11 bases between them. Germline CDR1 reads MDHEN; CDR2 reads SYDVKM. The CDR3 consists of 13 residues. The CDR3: CASTLGLNYGYTF. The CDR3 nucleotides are TGTGCCAGCACCTTGGGACTAAACTATGGCTACACCTTC.

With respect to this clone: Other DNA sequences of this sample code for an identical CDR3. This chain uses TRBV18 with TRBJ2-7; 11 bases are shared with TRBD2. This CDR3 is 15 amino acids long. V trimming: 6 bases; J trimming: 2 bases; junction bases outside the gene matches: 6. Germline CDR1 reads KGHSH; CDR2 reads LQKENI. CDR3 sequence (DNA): TGTGCCAGCTCCCCTACTAGCGGGGGTACCTACGAGCAGTACTTC. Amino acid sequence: CASSPTSGGTYEQYF.

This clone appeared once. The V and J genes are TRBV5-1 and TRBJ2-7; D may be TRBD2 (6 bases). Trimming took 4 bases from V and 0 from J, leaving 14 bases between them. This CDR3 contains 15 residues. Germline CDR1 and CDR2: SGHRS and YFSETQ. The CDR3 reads CASSKRDSRSYEQYF. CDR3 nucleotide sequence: TGCGCCAGCAGCAAACGGGACTCCCGCTCCTACGAGCAGTACTTC. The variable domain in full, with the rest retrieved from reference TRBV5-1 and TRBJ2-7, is KAGVTQTPRYLIKTRGQQVTLSCSPISGHRSVSWYQQTPGQGLQFLFEYFSETQRNKGNFPGRFSGRQFSNSRSEMNVSTLELGDSALYLCASSKRDSRSYEQYFGPGTRLTVT.

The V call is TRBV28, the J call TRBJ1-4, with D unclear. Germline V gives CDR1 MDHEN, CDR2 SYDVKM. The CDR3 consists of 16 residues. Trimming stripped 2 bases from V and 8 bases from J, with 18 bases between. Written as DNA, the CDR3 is TGTGCCAGCAGTTTAATGGAGTCCGGCCCGAGAGAAAAACTGTTTTTT. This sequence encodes CASSLMESGPREKLFF.

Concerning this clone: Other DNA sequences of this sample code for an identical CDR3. Here the CDR3 DNA reads TGCGCCAGCAGCTTCCTAGCGGGGTCCTACAATGAGCAGTTCTTC. This sequence encodes CASSFLAGSYNEQFF. The rearrangement joins TRBV5-1 to TRBJ2-1; 9 positions agree with TRBD2. This CDR3 has 15 residues. The V gene end was trimmed by 2 bases and the J gene end by 1 base; junction bases not matched to a gene: 1. CDR1 and CDR2 (germline): SGHRS, YFSETQ.

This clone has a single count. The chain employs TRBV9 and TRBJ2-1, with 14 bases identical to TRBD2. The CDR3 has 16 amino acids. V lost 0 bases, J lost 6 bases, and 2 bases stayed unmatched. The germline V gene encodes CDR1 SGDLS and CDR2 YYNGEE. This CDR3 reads CASSVAGLAGVNEQFF. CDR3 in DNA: TGTGCCAGCAGCGTAGCGGGACTAGCGGGAGTCAATGAGCAGTTCTTC.

The CDR3 is CASSLRERGPQHF. CDR3 nucleotides: TGTGCCAGCAGTTTGAGGGAGCGGGGGCCCCAGCATTTT. The chain has TRBV28 and TRBJ1-5; D gene ambiguous. Per germline, CDR1 MDHEN and CDR2 SYDVKM. The CDR3 length is 13 residues. V dropped 3 bases and J dropped 9 bases, with 12 bases sitting between them.

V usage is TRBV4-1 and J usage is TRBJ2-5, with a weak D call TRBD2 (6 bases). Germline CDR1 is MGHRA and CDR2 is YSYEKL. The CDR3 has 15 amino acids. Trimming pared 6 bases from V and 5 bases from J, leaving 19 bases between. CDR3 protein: CASRHTAGTGETQYF. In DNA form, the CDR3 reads TGCGCCAGCAGACATACTGCGGGAACGGGGGAGACCCAGTACTTC.

DNA of the CDR3: TGTGCCAGCAGCGAACGACTAGCGGGACCCTCTGGGGCCAACGTCCTGACTTTC. It is translated as CASSERLAGPSGANVLTF. This chain joins TRBV9 and TRBJ2-6; TRBD2 aligns across 11 bases. V was pared by 3 bases and J by 0 bases, with 5 bases of the junction left unmatched. This CDR3 comprises 18 residues. CDR1 is SGDLS and CDR2 is YYNGEE in the germline V gene.